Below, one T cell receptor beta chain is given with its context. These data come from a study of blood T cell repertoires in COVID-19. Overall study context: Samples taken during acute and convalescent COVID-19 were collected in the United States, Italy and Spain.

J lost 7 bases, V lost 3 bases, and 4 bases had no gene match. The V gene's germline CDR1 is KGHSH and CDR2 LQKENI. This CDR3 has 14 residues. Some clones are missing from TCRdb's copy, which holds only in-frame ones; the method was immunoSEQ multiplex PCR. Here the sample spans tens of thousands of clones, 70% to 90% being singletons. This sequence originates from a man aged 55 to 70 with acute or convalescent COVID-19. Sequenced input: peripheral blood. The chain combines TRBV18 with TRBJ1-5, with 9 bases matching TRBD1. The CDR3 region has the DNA TGTGCCAGCTCACCTCCGGGACAGGGACAGCCCCAGCATTTT. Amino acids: CASSPPGQGQPQHF.